This T cell receptor beta chain emerged from a study of blood T cell repertoires in COVID-19. Study overall: COVID-19 samples collected from the United States, Italy and Spain covered acute and convalescent phases.

The participants were between about 18 and 90 years old and came from 24 US areas. As processed by the authors: Amplification with reference gene primers provided the estimates of nucleated cell counts. Method: immunoSEQ multiplex PCR; TCRdb's copy keeps in-frame clones and lacks some. That table is the source of V, J and clone size, and D and trimming were worked out from the DNA. The repertoire includes over 200,000 clones, about 80% of them detected once, and under 2% sits in the top ten. CDR1 is SGHNT and CDR2 is YYREEE in the germline V gene (reference sequence). V was pared by 3 bases and J by 1 base, with 4 bases of the junction left unmatched. This CDR3 spans 15 amino acids.

The V call is TRBV5-4, the J call TRBJ1-1, with TRBD1 matching 9 bases. The sequenced sample was PBMCs or T cells enriched from blood (not recorded which). The sequence was obtained from a man between 60 and 70 years old who had recovered from COVID-19. The CDR3 here is CASSSGTGRNTEAFF. The CDR3 DNA sequence: TGTGCCAGCAGCTCCGGGACAGGGAGGAACACTGAAGCTTTCTTT.